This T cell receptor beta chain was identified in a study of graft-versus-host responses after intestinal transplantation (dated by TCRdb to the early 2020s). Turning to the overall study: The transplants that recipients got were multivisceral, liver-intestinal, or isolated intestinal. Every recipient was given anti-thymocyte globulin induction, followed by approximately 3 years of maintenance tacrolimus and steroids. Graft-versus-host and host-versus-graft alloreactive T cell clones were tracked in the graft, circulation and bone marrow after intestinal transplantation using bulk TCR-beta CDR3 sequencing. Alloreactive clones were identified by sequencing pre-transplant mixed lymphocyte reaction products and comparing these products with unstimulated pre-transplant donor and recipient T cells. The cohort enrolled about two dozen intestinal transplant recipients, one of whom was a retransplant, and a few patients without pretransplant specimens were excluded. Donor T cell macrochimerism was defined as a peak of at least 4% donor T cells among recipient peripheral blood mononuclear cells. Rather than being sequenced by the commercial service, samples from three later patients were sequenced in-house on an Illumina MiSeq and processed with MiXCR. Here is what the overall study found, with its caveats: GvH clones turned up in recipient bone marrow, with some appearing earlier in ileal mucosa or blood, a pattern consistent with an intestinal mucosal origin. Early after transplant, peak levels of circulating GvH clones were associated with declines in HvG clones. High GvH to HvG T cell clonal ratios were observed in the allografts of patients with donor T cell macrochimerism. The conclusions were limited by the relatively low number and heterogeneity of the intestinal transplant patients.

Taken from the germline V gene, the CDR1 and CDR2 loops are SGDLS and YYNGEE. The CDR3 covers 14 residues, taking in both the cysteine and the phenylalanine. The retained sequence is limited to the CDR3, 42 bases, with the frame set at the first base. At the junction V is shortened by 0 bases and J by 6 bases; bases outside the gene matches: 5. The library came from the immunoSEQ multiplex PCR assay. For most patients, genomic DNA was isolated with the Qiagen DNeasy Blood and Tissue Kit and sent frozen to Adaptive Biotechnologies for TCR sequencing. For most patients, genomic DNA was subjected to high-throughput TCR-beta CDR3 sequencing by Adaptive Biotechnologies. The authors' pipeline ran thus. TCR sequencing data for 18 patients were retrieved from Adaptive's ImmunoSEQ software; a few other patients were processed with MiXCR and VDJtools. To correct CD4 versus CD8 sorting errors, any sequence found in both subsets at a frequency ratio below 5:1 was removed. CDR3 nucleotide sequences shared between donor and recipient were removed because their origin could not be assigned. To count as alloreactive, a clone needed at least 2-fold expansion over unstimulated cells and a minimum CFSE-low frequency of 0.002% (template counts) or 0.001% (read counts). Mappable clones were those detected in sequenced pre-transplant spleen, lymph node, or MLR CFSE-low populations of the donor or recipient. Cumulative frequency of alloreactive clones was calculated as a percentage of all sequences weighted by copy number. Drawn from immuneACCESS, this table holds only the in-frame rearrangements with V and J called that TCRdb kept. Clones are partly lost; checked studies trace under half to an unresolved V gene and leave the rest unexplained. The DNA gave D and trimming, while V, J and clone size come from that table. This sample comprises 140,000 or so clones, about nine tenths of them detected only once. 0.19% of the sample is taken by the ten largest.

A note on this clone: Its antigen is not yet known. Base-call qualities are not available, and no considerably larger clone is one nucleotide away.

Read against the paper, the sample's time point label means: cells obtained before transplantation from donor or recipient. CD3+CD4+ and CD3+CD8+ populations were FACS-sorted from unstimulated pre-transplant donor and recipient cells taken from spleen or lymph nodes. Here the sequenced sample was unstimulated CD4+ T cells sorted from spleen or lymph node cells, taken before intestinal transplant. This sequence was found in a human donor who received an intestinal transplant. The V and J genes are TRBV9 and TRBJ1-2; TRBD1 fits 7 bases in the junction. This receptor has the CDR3 CASSVARGQHGYTF. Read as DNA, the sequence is TGTGCCAGCAGCGTAGCCCGGGGACAGCATGGCTACACCTTC.